Listed here are 18 T cell receptor beta chains from one sample, sequenced in a study of radiotherapy plus CTLA-4 blockade in lung cancer. Libraries were prepared by immunoSEQ multiplex PCR; TCRdb keeps only in-frame clonotypes and omits some of them. The repertoire has tens of thousands of clones, around 77% of them found once; the top ten carry about 11%. The sequencing used peripheral blood, collected from a patient treated with radiotherapy plus ipilimumab. The receptors were sampled from a human donor with non-small cell lung cancer who had stable disease on radiotherapy plus ipilimumab.

The chain carries TRBV10-3 and TRBJ2-5; D possibly corresponds to TRBD1 (6 bases). V was shortened by 3 bases and J by 5 bases, with 22 bases between the two germline ends. Germline-derived CDR1 and CDR2 are ENHRY and SYGVKD. The CDR3 totals 17 residues. The CDR3 region is CAISDTRGHSGWETQYF. CDR3 sequence (DNA): TGTGCCATCAGTGACACGAGGGGACACTCTGGTTGGGAGACCCAGTACTTC.

This clone was seen more than once but under ten times. Its ends do not fully match the called genes, so a read error is possible. Other DNA sequences in this sample translate to the same CDR3. The chain combines TRBV14 with TRBJ2-1; 7 bases are a match to TRBD2. CDR1 is SGHDN and CDR2 is FVKESK in the germline V gene. The CDR3 runs to 12 residues. CDR3: CASSPSGLNRFF. The CDR3 DNA sequence: TGCGCCAGCAGCCCGTCGGGACTAAATCGGTTCTTC. The full variable domain, rest sourced from reference TRBV14 and TRBJ2-1, is EAGVTQFPSHSVIEKGQTVTLRCDPISGHDNLYWYRRVMGKEIKFLLHFVKESKQDESGMPNNRFLAERTGGTYSTLKVQPAELEDSGVYFCASSPSGLNRFFGPGTRLTVL.

Note on this clone: An end of the junction differs from the germline gene, which may be a read error. The sample holds other DNA sequences that translate to the same CDR3. The chain recombines TRBV10-3 with TRBJ2-5; TRBD1 matches 11 bases. Germline CDR1 is ENHRY and CDR2 is SYGVKD. The CDR3 has 13 residues. CDR3 in amino acids: CAISGTGGETQYF. The DNA for the CDR3 is TGCGCCATCAGCGGGACAGGGGGAGAGACCCAGTACTTC.

The DNA for the CDR3 is TGCGCCAGCAGCCCCGGGGGTTCGAACACCGGGGAGCTGTTTTTT. Translating it yields CASSPGGSNTGELFF. This chain joins TRBV5-1 and TRBJ2-2, with D tentatively TRBD2 (6 bases). The V end lost 4 bases, the J end lost 0 bases, and 10 bases lay between the germline ends. The CDR3 sequence is 15 residues long. The germline gives CDR1 SGHRS, CDR2 YFSETQ.

This clone was picked up one time. The chain carries TRBV10-2 and TRBJ2-7, with TRBD2 as a possible D gene (5 bases). V was shortened by 2 bases and J by 1 base, with 6 bases between the two germline ends. Looked up from germline, CDR1 is WSHSY and CDR2 is SAAADI. The CDR3 spans 13 residues. CDR3 in DNA: TGCGCCAGCAGTGAGAGGAGGTCCTACGAGCAGTACTTC. As protein: CASSERRSYEQYF.

In this sample, this clone turned up a few times. The chain joins TRBV6-5 to TRBJ1-1; D may be TRBD1 (6 bases). Looked up from germline, CDR1 is MNHEY and CDR2 is SVGAGI. V lost 4 bases and J 11 bases, leaving 14 bases between the germline ends. CDR3 length equals 12 residues. CDR3 DNA sequence: TGTGCCAGCAGTTCGGGGGGGGCGGTTGCTTTCTTT. This codes for CASSSGGAVAFF.

This clone was observed a handful of times. The chain couples TRBV6-1 to TRBJ1-2; maybe TRBD1 (6 bases). CDR1 and CDR2 (germline): MNHNS, SASEGT. Trimming pared 7 bases from V and 0 bases from J, leaving 9 bases between. The CDR3 is 13 residues long. The CDR3 is CASTWTANYGYTF. In DNA form, the CDR3 reads TGTGCCAGCACCTGGACAGCTAACTATGGCTACACCTTC.

This chain connects TRBV4-1 to TRBJ1-2; D not certain. The germline gives CDR1 MGHRA, CDR2 YSYEKL. V lost 3 bases to trimming and J lost 4 bases, with 21 bases between them. This CDR3 comprises 17 residues. The CDR3 DNA reads TGCGCCAGCAGCCACGTCCTTTGGGGAGGGATTTCCTATGGCTACACCTTC. Residues: CASSHVLWGGISYGYTF.

The chain couples TRBV4-3 to TRBJ2-5, with D possibly matching TRBD2 (5 bases). The CDR3 sequence is 15 residues long. The germline V and J ends were trimmed by 0 bases and 0 bases, with 8 bases remaining between them. From germline, CDR1 is LGHNA and CDR2 YSLEER. CDR3 sequence (DNA): TGCGCCAGCAGCCAAGAGGTGGACTACCAAGAGACCCAGTACTTC. Translating it yields CASSQEVDYQETQYF.

The chain employs TRBV4-1 and TRBJ1-2, with D possibly matching TRBD1 (6 bases). Deletions cut 4 bases from V and 3 bases from J, with 18 bases between. There are 16 residues in the CDR3. The V gene's germline CDR1 is MGHRA and CDR2 YSYEKL. The CDR3 DNA follows: TGCGCCAGCAGCCCAATGGCGGCAGGGGCGCACTATGGCTACACCTTC. It specifies CASSPMAAGAHYGYTF.

In DNA, the CDR3 is TGTGCCAGCAGTTTCCTTACAGGGGGAGCTTTCTTT. Its translation is CASSFLTGGAFF. V usage is TRBV6-5 and J usage is TRBJ1-1; 8 bases map to TRBD1. The CDR3 loop spans 12 amino acids. The J segment lost 10 bases and the V segment lost 4 bases, leaving 5 bases of the junction unmatched. The germline V gene encodes CDR1 MNHEY and CDR2 SVGAGI.

CDR3 in amino acids: CASSGWDRAIQETQYF. The CDR3 region has the DNA TGTGCCAGCAGTGGATGGGACAGGGCGATCCAAGAGACCCAGTACTTC. This chain connects TRBV25-1 to TRBJ2-5; 9 bases align to TRBD1. This CDR3 spans 16 amino acids. CDR1 and CDR2 (germline): MGHDK, SYGVNS. J lost 1 base, V lost 4 bases, and 7 bases had no gene match.

The chain has TRBV7-2 and TRBJ2-2; TRBD1 matches at 7 bases. The CDR3 loop spans 12 amino acids. Germline loops: CDR1 SGHTA, CDR2 FQGNSA. With 5 bases clipped from V and 9 bases from J, the junction kept 3 bases outside the gene matches. The CDR3 DNA is TGTGCCAGCAGCCTGAGGGGGCGGGAGCTGTTTTTT. Protein product: CASSLRGRELFF.

The chain combines TRBV7-9 with TRBJ2-1; 9 nucleotides align to TRBD2. Per the germline V gene, CDR1 is SEHNR and CDR2 is FQNEAQ (reference sequence). The trim removed 5 bases at V and 3 bases at J, leaving 8 bases unmatched. CDR3 size: 16 residues. The CDR3 sequence is CASSPWTAGGYNEQFF. In DNA, the CDR3 is TGTGCCAGCAGCCCGTGGACAGCGGGGGGCTACAATGAGCAGTTCTTC.

The chain employs TRBV6-6 and TRBJ1-6, with D tentatively TRBD1 (6 bases). There are 13 residues in the CDR3. In germline, CDR1 is MNHNY, CDR2 SVGAGI (reference sequence). Trimming left V 2 bases short and J 9 bases short, with 8 bases between. Here the CDR3 reads CASSYQGSSPLHF. The CDR3, as DNA: TGTGCCAGCAGTTACCAGGGGAGTTCACCCCTCCACTTT.

The chain has TRBV19 and TRBJ1-2; D call uncertain. CDR3 size: 13 residues. CDR1 LNHDA and CDR2 SQIVND come from the germline V gene (reference sequence). V lost 6 bases and J 7 bases, leaving 15 bases between the germline ends. DNA for the CDR3: TGTGCCAGTAGCGCCAATCCGGTTGGTGGCTACACCTTC. It specifies CASSANPVGGYTF.

The chain uses TRBV2 and TRBJ2-7; perhaps TRBD1 as D (6 bases). Trimming removed 5 bases at V and 0 bases at J, with 14 bases between. This CDR3 is built from 15 residues. Germline-derived CDR1 and CDR2 are SNHLY and FYNNEI. This CDR3 reads CASSLTGVSSYEQYF. The CDR3, as DNA: TGTGCCAGCAGTCTGACAGGAGTCAGCTCCTACGAGCAGTACTTC.

V gene TRBV18 combines with J gene TRBJ1-1, with TRBD1 matching 8 bases. Germline CDR1 and CDR2: KGHSH and LQKENI. The CDR3 spans 15 residues. V gave up 1 base and J gave up 5 bases; unmatched junction bases: 6. CDR3 coding DNA: TGTGCCAGCTCACCACTCGGGACAGGTCGGACTGAAGCTTTCTTT. It specifies CASSPLGTGRTEAFF.